These 18 T cell receptor beta chains were all obtained from the same sample, sequenced in a study of tumor-infiltrating lymphocytes in primary liver carcinoma. From unsorted bulk tissue weighing about 20-33 mg, DNA and RNA were co-extracted. A constant-region primer served to make TCR beta cDNA from approximately 490 ng total RNA. Slightly modified ARM-PCR, run as three nested multiplex PCR rounds, produced the TCR beta libraries. The opening two PCR rounds, around 10 cycles each, paired TRBV1-TRBV30 forward primers with a C-beta reverse primer. TCRdb re-called the multiplex PCR reads through MiXCR, storing one row per CDR3 protein. This table holds 99,000 or so distinct CDR3 sequences, around three quarters found once. Material: liver tumor tissue from sampling region 5. Documented subset: tumor region T5, tumor centre. The receptors originated from a woman aged 55-70 years with primary liver carcinoma and hepatitis B virus infection.

In regard to this clonotype: This is likely a read error, given that the CDR3 carries no conserved phenylalanine or tryptophan at its end. CDR3 nucleotide sequence: TGTGCCAGCAGCTTTCCCGGGACTAGCGGGACCAAAAACATCCAGTACTTA. This encodes CASSFPGTSGTKNIQYL. This chain links TRBV11-1 with TRBJ2-4; 13 bases agree with TRBD2. CDR1 and CDR2 (germline): SGHAT, FQDESV (reference sequence). The CDR3 has 17 residues.

Regarding this clonotype: The conserved phenylalanine or tryptophan is not found at the CDR3 terminus, so this likely reflects a read error. The V gene is TRBV28, the J gene TRBJ2-5, with 8 bases that match TRBD1. There are 14 residues in the CDR3. Germline V gene lookup returns CDR1 MDHEN and CDR2 SYDVKM. The CDR3 spells CATSNPGGMKTQYL. The DNA for the CDR3 is TGTGCCACCAGTAACCCAGGGGGCATGAAGACCCAGTACCTC.

Remarks on this clonotype: Sequence at one end of the junction differs from germline and may be a read error. The J gene is TRBJ2-2, the V gene TRBV6-4; possibly TRBD2 for D (5 bases). This CDR3 spans 13 amino acids. Germline assignment: CDR1 MRHNA and CDR2 SNTAGT. This CDR3 reads CASGDKSTGELFF. The CDR3 DNA reads as TGTGCCAGCGGTGACAAGAGCACCGGGGAGCTATTTTTT.

With respect to this clonotype: A much bigger clone sits one base away, suggesting this may be a read error. This chain connects TRBV12-3 or TRBV12-4 to TRBJ2-5; D call uncertain. This CDR3 is built from 15 residues. Here the CDR3 DNA reads TGTGCCAACAGTTTAAGGGCTGGACCTCAAGAGACCCAGTACTTC. This gives the protein CANSLRAGPQETQYF.

The V call is TRBV29-1, the J call TRBJ2-4; a possible D gene is TRBD1 (5 bases). The CDR3 totals 13 residues. Germline V lookup: CDR1 SQVTM, CDR2 ANQGSEA. The DNA of the CDR3 is TGCGGCATTGAGAGACAGAGTGAATTCCTTCAGTACTTC. Its protein is CGIERQSEFLQYF.

This clonotype was seen a handful of times. A much bigger clone sits one base away, suggesting this may be a read error. The rearrangement links TRBV6-1 to TRBJ2-3; no reliable D call. The CDR3 contains 18 residues. Per the germline V gene, CDR1 is MNHNS and CDR2 is SASEGT. CDR3 sequence reads: CVSSVFARSAASTDTQYF. CDR3 coding DNA: TGTGTCAGCAGTGTATTCGCACGGTCGGCGGCTAGCACAGATACGCAGTATTTT.

This clonotype was observed many times. The rearrangement uses TRBV7-9 and TRBJ1-1; D call uncertain. Trimming shortened V by 5 bases and J by 1 base, and 14 bases separated the two germline ends. Germline-derived CDR1 and CDR2 are SEHNR and FQNEAQ (reference sequence). The CDR3 totals 15 residues. The chain's CDR3 is CASSPLYGRNTEAFF. CDR3 nucleotides: TGTGCCAGCAGCCCCTTATATGGAAGGAACACTGAAGCTTTCTTT.

The rearrangement links TRBV28 to TRBJ1-3, with 7 bases matching TRBD1. Germline V gives CDR1 MDHEN, CDR2 SYDVKM. The CDR3 consists of 16 residues. V was clipped by 3 bases and J by 4 bases; unmatched bases: 9. The CDR3 is CASSLRGQGVGNTIYF. CDR3 in DNA: TGTGCCAGCAGTTTGAGGGGGCAGGGAGTGGGAAACACCATATATTTT.

This clonotype was seen more than once but under ten times. It may be a read error: a sequence one base away is much more abundant. This chain joins TRBV6-1 and TRBJ2-6; D might be TRBD1 (5 bases). The germline V gene has CDR1 MNHNS and CDR2 SASEGT. CDR3 length equals 16 residues. The CDR3 region is CASSRTFPSGASVLTF. CDR3 sequence (DNA): TGTGCCAGCAGTAGGACCTTCCCCTCTGGGGCCAGCGTCCTGACTTTC.

For this clonotype: One end of the junction does not line up with germline, which may come from a read error. V gene TRBV7-9 combines with J gene TRBJ2-3; D perhaps matches TRBD2 (6 bases). This CDR3 has 16 amino acids. CDR1 is SEHNR and CDR2 is FQNEAQ in the germline V gene (reference sequence). This chain's CDR3 is CTSSLRAGTSTDTQYF. CDR3 DNA sequence: TGTACCAGCAGCTTAAGAGCGGGCACAAGCACAGATACGCAGTATTTT.

The V call is TRBV28, the J call TRBJ2-3; D might be TRBD2 (6 bases). Looked up from germline, CDR1 is MDHEN and CDR2 is SYDVKM. With 5 bases removed from V and 12 bases from J, the gap between germline ends came to 18 bases. This CDR3 contains 13 residues. CDR3 protein: CASSGDFTETQYF. In DNA, the CDR3 is TGTGCCAGCAGTGGGGACTTCACAGAAACACAGTATTTT. Variable domain in full (rest from reference TRBV28 and TRBJ2-3): DVKVTQSSRYLVKRTGEKVFLECVQDMDHENMFWYRQDPGLGLRLIYFSYDVKMKEKGDIPEGYSVSREKKERFSLILESASTNQTSMYLCASSGDFTETQYFGPGTRLTVL.

This clonotype was counted between two and nine times. A much larger clone lies a single base off, so this may be a read error. The chain joins TRBV5-6 to TRBJ1-1; weak D call: TRBD1 (5 bases). The V end lost 9 bases, the J end lost 5 bases, and 14 bases lay between the germline ends. Germline values: CDR1 SGHDT, CDR2 YYEEEE. The CDR3 covers 12 residues. The CDR3 loop is CANTGDFTEAFF. The CDR3 nucleotides read TGTGCCAACACGGGGGACTTTACTGAAGCTTTCTTT. Using reference TRBV5-6 and TRBJ1-1 for the parts outside the CDR3, the full variable domain is DAGVTQSPTHLIKTRGQQVTLRCSPKSGHDTVSWYQQALGQGPQFIFQYYEEEERQRGNFPDRFSGHQFPNYSSELNVNALLLGDSALYLCANTGDFTEAFFGQGTRLTVV.

Regarding this clonotype: The conserved final phenylalanine or tryptophan is absent from the CDR3, which likely points to a read error. The J gene is TRBJ2-7, the V gene TRBV11-3; no firm D call. The CDR3 length is 12 residues. Germline V CDR1 and CDR2: SGHNT, YENEEA. The CDR3: CASSSRPYEQYL. The CDR3 coding sequence is TGTGCCAGCAGCTCAAGGCCATACGAACAGTACTTA.

At least ten counts were recorded for this clonotype. The CDR3 loop reads CASRWDSPVSYEQYF. In nucleotides, the CDR3 is TGTGCCAGCAGGTGGGACTCCCCGGTCTCCTACGAGCAGTACTTC. This chain joins TRBV6-6 and TRBJ2-7; D perhaps matches TRBD2 (6 bases). CDR1 is MNHNY, CDR2 SVGAGI, per germline (reference sequence). There are 15 residues in the CDR3. With 6 bases removed from V and 0 bases from J, the gap between germline ends came to 15 bases.

This rearrangement joins TRBV11-2 to TRBJ1-4; 7 nucleotides match TRBD1. CDR1 is SGHAT and CDR2 is FQNNGV in the germline V gene. The CDR3 covers 18 residues. V was clipped by 4 bases and J by 15 bases; unmatched bases: 26. CDR3 region: CASSSTGTTRATNDKLFF. CDR3 DNA: TGTGCCAGCAGCTCGACAGGGACCACTCGAGCGACTAATGATAAATTGTTTTTT.

This clonotype was detected only once. One end of the junction is discordant with germline, which a read error may explain. The chain links TRBV4-2 to TRBJ2-7, with TRBD1 identical over 7 bases. Germline lookup yields CDR1 LGHNA and CDR2 YNFKEQ. The CDR3 covers 17 residues. The CDR3 nucleotides read TGTACCAGTAGCCAAGGGAGTCTGGGACAGAGGGCTAGCGAGCAGTACTTC. Its protein is CTSSQGSLGQRASEQYF.

Of note for this clonotype: Possible read error: a much larger clone is one base away. CDR3 in amino acids: CASTLYGPEAASYGYTF. In DNA, the CDR3 is TGTGCCAGCACCTTATATGGCCCCGAGGCGGCCAGCTATGGCTACACCTTC. The J gene is TRBJ1-2, the V gene TRBV7-9; D remains unclear. Germline loops: CDR1 SEHNR, CDR2 FQNEAQ (reference sequence). This CDR3 comprises 17 residues.

This clonotype was seen repeatedly, ten times or more. The chain uses TRBV5-1 and TRBJ1-3; 9 bases align to TRBD1. V gave up 2 bases and J gave up 3 bases; unmatched junction bases: 3. This CDR3 comprises 15 residues. Germline loops: CDR1 SGHRS, CDR2 YFSETQ. In nucleotides, the CDR3 is TGCGCCAGCAGCTTACAGGGGGCGAATGGAAACACCATATATTTT. It is translated as CASSLQGANGNTIYF.